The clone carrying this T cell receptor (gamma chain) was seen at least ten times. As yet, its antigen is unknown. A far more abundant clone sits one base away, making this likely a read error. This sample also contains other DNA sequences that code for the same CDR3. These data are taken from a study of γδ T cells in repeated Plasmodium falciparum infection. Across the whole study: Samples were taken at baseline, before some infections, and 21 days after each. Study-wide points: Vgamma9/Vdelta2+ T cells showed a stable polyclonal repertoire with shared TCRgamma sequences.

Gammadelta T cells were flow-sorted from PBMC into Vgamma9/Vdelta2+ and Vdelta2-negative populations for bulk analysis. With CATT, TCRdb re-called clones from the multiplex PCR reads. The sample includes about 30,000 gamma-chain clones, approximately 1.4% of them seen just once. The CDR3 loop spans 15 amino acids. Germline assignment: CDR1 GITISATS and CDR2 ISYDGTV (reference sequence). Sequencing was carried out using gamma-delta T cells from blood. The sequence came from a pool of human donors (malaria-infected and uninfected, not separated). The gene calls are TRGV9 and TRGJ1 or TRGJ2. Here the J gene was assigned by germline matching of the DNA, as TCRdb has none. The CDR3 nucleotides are TGCGCCTTGTGGGAGGTGCAGGGAGTCTATTATAAGAAACTCTTT. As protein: CALWEVQGVYYKKLF.